This T cell receptor (beta chain) was retrieved from a study of memory CD4+ T cells and cytomegalovirus serostatus (dated 2019 in TCRdb). A note on the overall study: The cohort comprised 33 healthy Belgian adults, 9 CMV seropositive and some 25 CMV seronegative. To replicate a published TCR-based CMV serostatus classifier, the researchers sequenced the CD4+ memory TCRbeta repertoires of a Belgian cohort whose cytomegalovirus serostatus was known.

Single viable CD3+CD4+CD8-CD45RO+ cells were sorted as memory CD4+ T cells on a FACSAria II. To determine CMV serostatus, a Roche Elecsys assay was used that detects serum IgG against CMV pp150, pp28, p38 and p52. Following thawing, total CD4+ T cells were enriched through positive selection using CD4 magnetic microbeads. Samples originated from another study that specifically interrogated the CD4+ T cell memory repertoire. Peripheral blood mononuclear cells were isolated and cryopreserved following standard operating procedures; serum was stored at -80 °C. The staining relied on CD3-PerCP (BW264/56), CD4-APC (RPA-T4), CD45RO-PE (UCHT1) and CD8-Pacific Orange (3B5) antibodies, and Sytox blue was used to exclude non-viable cells. Summary of the overall study and its limitations: Only CD4+CD45RO+ memory cells were sequenced, in contrast to the original study, which included naive and memory CD4+ and CD8+ populations. On the Belgian cohort, the classifier built on the original framework reached a median bootstrapped AUC of roughly 0.96, with a 95% CI of 0.76-1.00. CMV serostatus prediction reached a median bootstrapped AUC of 0.95 with the original framework and 0.9 to 0.93 with a US-trained random forest. The results were read as suggesting that the CMV-associated TCR signature is, for the most part, present in the CD4+ memory repertoire. Among the 160 or so previously reported CMV-associated TCRbeta sequences, approximately 67 showed up in the CD4+ memory repertoires, with each one found in between one and five individuals.

Genomic DNA was extracted from sorted cells with the Quick-DNA Microprep Kit. TCRbeta DNA was amplified with the immunoSEQ hsTCRbeta kit following the manufacturer's protocol. TCRbeta libraries were sequenced on an Illumina MiSeq instrument. The paper's data handling went like this. Once out-of-frame sequences had been removed, more than 2 million distinct TCRbeta sequences were left, which works out to an average of approximately 72,000 per individual. Each individual was scored by the count of around 160 previously reported CMV-associated TCRbeta sequences and the total productive distinct TCRbeta count. A beta-binomial model was reimplemented in Python, and scikit-learn random forests with default parameters were trained on US cohort data. Classifier performance on the Belgian cohort was reported as the median AUC with percentile confidence intervals calculated over 10,000 bootstrap iterations. The table comes from immuneACCESS by way of TCRdb, which keeps in-frame sequences with V and J called. Part of the clones is missing from these tables; in studies checked, under half for an unresolved V gene and the rest for unknown reasons. The D gene and trimming were derived from the DNA, and the V and J assignments and clone size from that table. The sample has 50,000 or so clones on record, around 83% of them singletons. 2% of the sample comes from the top ten.

From its cysteine to its phenylalanine, the CDR3 spans 14 amino acids. The sequence is cut down to CDR3 DNA, 42 bases in frame from base 1. V is reduced by 1 base and J by 5 bases, leaving a spacing of 9 bases between them. For CDR1 and CDR2, the germline V gene lists SGHTS and YDEGEE. To note about this clone: It has no known antigen specificity. Qualities for individual bases were not recorded, and no much larger clone is one base off.

Sequencing used memory CD4+ T cells from blood. In this chain, TRBV5-8 is recombined with TRBJ1-4; the D segment cannot be called with confidence. This clonotype was obtained from an adult in good health and CMV-seropositive. The DNA sequence reads TGTGCCAGCAGCTTGACACCTCAAAATGAAAAACTGTTTTTT. Translated, this is CASSLTPQNEKLFF.